Given below is one T cell receptor beta chain in context. Its specificity is unknown. Some clones are missing from TCRdb's copy, which holds only in-frame ones; the method was immunoSEQ multiplex PCR. The table lists 1,100,000 or so clones, about 84% of them singletons, with approximately 0.52% in the top ten. The source of the sample is a study of shared clonotypes between healthy human individuals. Study-level information: The composition of the donors was a couple of women and a few men aged 18 to 49.

There are 15 residues in the CDR3. V lost 6 bases and J 5 bases, leaving 16 bases between the germline ends. Looked up from germline, CDR1 is LNHDA and CDR2 is SQIVND (reference sequence). Study-level findings and limits: Relative to their counterparts shared across all four donors, non-shared clonotypes exhibited diminished generation probabilities. Specimens sampled were limited to blood, with tissue repertoires likely differing.

Material for sequencing was memory CD4+ T cells from PBMCs. The subset is: CD45RA-negative fraction. The chain carries TRBV19 and TRBJ1-4, with D perhaps matching TRBD1 (6 bases). The receptor's source is a man aged 18 to 29 in good health. Some clones in this sample may be carry-over from other donors' samples. CDR3 loop: CASRSRTVQNEKLFF. The CDR3 bases are TGTGCCAGTAGGTCGAGGACAGTGCAAAATGAAAAACTGTTTTTT. Full variable domain (remainder filled in from reference TRBV19 and TRBJ1-4): DGGITQSPKYLFRKEGQNVTLSCEQNLNHDAMYWYRQDPGQGLRLIYYSQIVNDFQKGDIAEGYSVSREKKESFPLTVTSAQKNPTAFYLCASRSRTVQNEKLFFGSGTQLSVL.